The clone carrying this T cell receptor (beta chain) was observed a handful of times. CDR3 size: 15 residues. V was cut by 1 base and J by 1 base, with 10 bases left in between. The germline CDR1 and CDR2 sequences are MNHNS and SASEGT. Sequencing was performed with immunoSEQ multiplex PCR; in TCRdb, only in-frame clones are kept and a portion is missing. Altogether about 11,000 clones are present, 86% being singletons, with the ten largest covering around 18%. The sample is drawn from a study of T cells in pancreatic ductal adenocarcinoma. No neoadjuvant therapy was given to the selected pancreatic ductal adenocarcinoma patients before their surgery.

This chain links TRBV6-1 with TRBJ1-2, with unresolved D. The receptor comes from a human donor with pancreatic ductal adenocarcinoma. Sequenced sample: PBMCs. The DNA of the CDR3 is TGTGCCAGCAGTGAAGGCAGTTTTAATAACTATGGCTACACCTTC. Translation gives CASSEGSFNNYGYTF.